One sample yielded the 5 T cell receptor beta chains listed below, sequenced in a study of cytomegalovirus exposure and HLA in healthy donors (dated 2017 in TCRdb). Library preparation employed the immunoSEQ multiplex PCR assay. For the multiplex PCR, a mixture combining 60 forward primers for TCR Vbeta segments and 13 reverse primers for TCR Jbeta segments was used. TCRdb retrieved this table from immuneACCESS and kept in-frame rearrangements only. Not all clones are present; in checked studies, unresolved V genes account for under half, and no reason is known for the remainder. In all, the sample holds about 220,000 clones, and just over 75% of those were seen once. The ten biggest clones cover roughly 0.62% of the sample. Sequencing was carried out using PBMCs. These receptor sequences come from a man aged 18 to 35 in good health and CMV-seronegative.

The chain joins TRBV21-1 to TRBJ2-3; the listed D gene, TRBD2, was not tested against the DNA. TRBV21-1 is an annotated pseudogene. The CDR3 contains 14 residues. The CDR3 sequence: CASSKAQAEDTQYF. CDR3 coding DNA: TGTGCCAGCAGCAAAGCGCAAGCGGAGGATACGCAGTATTTT.

This clone was detected once. The chain joins TRBV2 to TRBJ1-5; 9 bases are a match to TRBD1. Germline V gives CDR1 SNHLY, CDR2 FYNNEI. The CDR3 has 17 amino acids. V trimming: 3 bases; J trimming: 7 bases; junction bases outside the gene matches: 13. CDR3 sequence: CASSDGTGISGLQPQHF. The CDR3 coding sequence is TGTGCCAGCAGTGATGGGACAGGGATCTCGGGCTTGCAGCCCCAGCATTTT.

The table lists this clone with a count of one. The V gene is TRBV18, the J gene TRBJ1-5; tentatively, D is TRBD1 (6 bases). V was trimmed by 5 bases and J by 0 bases, leaving 11 bases between them. The CDR3 has 15 amino acids. Germline values: CDR1 KGHSH, CDR2 LQKENI. In DNA form, the CDR3 reads TGTGCCAGCTCATCGGGACACCATAGCAATCAGCCCCAGCATTTT. It codes for CASSSGHHSNQPQHF.

The chain joins TRBV11-3 to TRBJ2-7, with D perhaps matching TRBD1 (6 bases). Trimming left V 2 bases short and J 0 bases short, with 17 bases between. Germline V lookup: CDR1 SGHNT, CDR2 YENEEA. This CDR3 region has 17 residues. In DNA, the CDR3 is TGTGCCAGCAGCTTATTGTTGCGGCAGGGACACTCCTACGAGCAGTACTTC. Translated: CASSLLLRQGHSYEQYF.

This clone has a handful of counts. The chain carries TRBV5-6 and TRBJ2-3; 8 bases are a match to TRBD1. The germline V gene has CDR1 SGHDT and CDR2 YYEEEE. The CDR3 is made up of 16 amino acids. The trim removed 0 bases at V and 4 bases at J, leaving 7 bases unmatched. The CDR3 DNA reads as TGTGCCAGCAGCTTGGCCGGCCTACAGGGGGCAGATACGCAGTATTTT. This sequence encodes CASSLAGLQGADTQYF. Based on the CDR3 plus reference TRBV5-6 and TRBJ2-3, the full variable domain is DAGVTQSPTHLIKTRGQQVTLRCSPKSGHDTVSWYQQALGQGPQFIFQYYEEEERQRGNFPDRFSGHQFPNYSSELNVNALLLGDSALYLCASSLAGLQGADTQYFGPGTRLTVL.